These 30 T cell receptor beta chains were sequenced from one sample in a study of PD-L1 blockade in urothelial cancer. The time point here: pretreatment peripheral blood. The repertoire was sequenced with immunoSEQ multiplex PCR; TCRdb's copy has only in-frame clones and lacks some. The table lists roughly 40,000 clones, around nine tenths of them singletons. The specimen comprised PBMCs, sampled around atezolizumab (anti-PD-L1) treatment. The receptors shown here come from a donor aged 40 or older with urothelial cancer.

The chain recombines TRBV2 with TRBJ2-7, with TRBD2 identical over 9 bases. CDR1 is SNHLY, CDR2 FYNNEI, per germline. J was trimmed by 6 bases and V by 8 bases; bases with no gene match: 11. This CDR3 comprises 14 residues. CDR3 nucleotides: TGTGCCAGCTCCGGCTCGGGACTAGCAGGCGAGCAGTACTTC. Amino acids: CASSGSGLAGEQYF.

The rearrangement links TRBV4-2 to TRBJ2-7, with 8 bases that match TRBD2. CDR1 LGHNA and CDR2 YNFKEQ come from the germline V gene. V shed 1 base and J 6 bases; nucleotides not matched to a gene: 8. The CDR3 length is 15 residues. The CDR3 region is CASSQAGTRASEQYF. In DNA, the CDR3 is TGTGCCAGCAGCCAAGCGGGGACTAGGGCATCCGAGCAGTACTTC.

CDR3 loop: CASSPGLAGATRGTQYF. As DNA, the CDR3 is TGTGCCAGCAGCCCCGGACTAGCGGGAGCGACCCGGGGTACGCAGTATTTT. The chain couples TRBV7-2 to TRBJ2-3, with 13 bases fitting TRBD2. In germline, CDR1 is SGHTA, CDR2 FQGNSA. The CDR3 loop spans 17 amino acids. V was pared by 5 bases and J by 8 bases, with 13 bases of the junction left unmatched.

The V call is TRBV5-4, the J call TRBJ2-1; 16 bases are a match to TRBD2. Germline V lookup: CDR1 SGHNT, CDR2 YYREEE (reference sequence). The CDR3 extends over 16 amino acids. V dropped 4 bases and J dropped 8; count of bases not matched to a gene: 6. CDR3 DNA: TGTGCCAGCAGCGGTGGGACTAGCGGGAGGGTCTATGAGCAGTTCTTC. It translates to CASSGGTSGRVYEQFF.

The chain uses TRBV7-3 and TRBJ2-1; 7 positions match TRBD2. The CDR3 extends over 14 amino acids. Germline loops: CDR1 SGHTA, CDR2 FQGTGA. V was clipped by 5 bases and J by 3 bases; unmatched bases: 4. CDR3 region: CASSPSGNYNEQFF. Here the CDR3 DNA reads TGTGCCAGCAGCCCAAGCGGGAACTACAATGAGCAGTTCTTC.

V gene TRBV15 combines with J gene TRBJ1-4, with TRBD1 matching 9 bases. J gave up 7 bases and V 7 bases, and 13 bases lay outside the gene matches. CDR1 is LNHNV and CDR2 is YYDKDF in the germline V gene (reference sequence). This CDR3 has 16 amino acids. The CDR3 DNA reads TGTGCCACCACCGGACCAGGACAGGGGTTAGGTGAAAAACTGTTTTTT. Amino acids: CATTGPGQGLGEKLFF.

This chain uses TRBV27 with TRBJ2-1; D perhaps matches TRBD2 (6 bases). Germline V gene sequence: CDR1 MNHEY, CDR2 SMNVEV (reference sequence). Trimming stripped 5 bases from V and 6 bases from J, with 20 bases between. This CDR3 comprises 16 residues. The CDR3 sequence is CASSPRVVLEGNEQFF. The DNA of the CDR3 is TGTGCCAGCAGTCCGCGGGTTGTATTGGAGGGCAATGAGCAGTTCTTC.

This clone was recorded once. This chain joins TRBV4-1 and TRBJ2-7; D gene unclear. This CDR3 contains 14 residues. V dropped 1 base and J dropped 4 bases, with 11 bases sitting between them. Looked up from germline, CDR1 is MGHRA and CDR2 is YSYEKL. The CDR3 sequence: CASSQAEVGYEQYF. DNA for the CDR3: TGCGCCAGCAGCCAAGCTGAGGTTGGGTACGAGCAGTACTTC.

The chain employs TRBV7-9 and TRBJ2-3, with TRBD2 identical over 7 bases. The CDR3 spans 12 residues. With V trimmed by 2 bases and J by 10 bases, 3 bases remained unmatched. The germline V gene encodes CDR1 SEHNR and CDR2 FQNEAQ (reference sequence). CDR3 region: CASSLTSAAQYF. CDR3 coding DNA: TGTGCCAGCAGCTTAACTAGCGCAGCGCAGTATTTT. The variable domain in full, completed from reference TRBV7-9 and TRBJ2-3, reads DTGVSQNPRHKITKRGQNVTFRCDPISEHNRLYWYRQTLGQGPEFLTYFQNEAQLEKSRLLSDRFSAERPKGSFSTLEIQRTEQGDSAMYLCASSLTSAAQYFGPGTRLTVL.

The chain employs TRBV28 and TRBJ1-1; maybe TRBD1 (5 bases). From germline, CDR1 is MDHEN and CDR2 SYDVKM. The V and J ends lost 6 bases and 4 bases respectively, with 12 bases between them. This CDR3 region has 13 residues. The CDR3 DNA reads as TGTGCCAGCAGACCCGGGGGGAGCACTGAAGCTTTCTTT. Translation: CASRPGGSTEAFF.

This clone was found a few times. V is TRBV7-9 and J is TRBJ2-1; 12 positions match TRBD2. V shed 5 bases and J 2 bases; nucleotides not matched to a gene: 4. This CDR3 comprises 16 residues. Germline V lookup: CDR1 SEHNR, CDR2 FQNEAQ (reference sequence). CDR3 bases: TGTGCCAGCAGCCGGACTAGCGGGACCCCCTACAATGAGCAGTTCTTC. It yields the protein CASSRTSGTPYNEQFF.

This clone was detected once. V usage is TRBV28 and J usage is TRBJ1-2, with no clear D. Trimming removed 7 bases at V and 5 bases at J, with 11 bases between. CDR1 is MDHEN, CDR2 SYDVKM, per germline. The CDR3 runs to 12 residues. The CDR3 nucleotides are TGTGCCAGCACCAATCTACTATATGGCTACACCTTC. Protein product: CASTNLLYGYTF.

The chain links TRBV5-4 to TRBJ2-2; TRBD1 matches at 11 bases. Germline V lookup: CDR1 SGHNT, CDR2 YYREEE (reference sequence). CDR3 length: 17 residues. V lost 4 bases, J lost 6 bases, and 11 bases stayed unmatched. The DNA for the CDR3 is TGTGCCAGCAGCGGACAGGGGGCCGGGACTGGGTCCGGGGAGCTGTTTTTT. Translation gives CASSGQGAGTGSGELFF.

This chain connects TRBV7-2 to TRBJ1-3; D is perhaps TRBD1 (6 bases). Trimming took off 2 bases at V and 7 bases at J, with 15 bases between the two ends. CDR1 is SGHTA, CDR2 FQGNSA, per germline. The CDR3 extends over 15 amino acids. CDR3 sequence (DNA): TGTGCCAGCAGCTTACCCCAGGGGTGGCTGAACACCATATATTTT. It translates to CASSLPQGWLNTIYF.

This chain uses TRBV6-5 with TRBJ2-5, with D perhaps matching TRBD1 (6 bases). Germline lookup yields CDR1 MNHEY and CDR2 SVGAGI. The CDR3 contains 14 residues. Trimming removed 0 bases from V and 6 bases from J, with 11 bases in between. CDR3 in amino acids: CASSYSPGEKTQYF. The DNA of the CDR3 is TGTGCCAGCAGTTACTCCCCAGGGGAAAAGACCCAGTACTTC.

V gene TRBV18 combines with J gene TRBJ1-3; 8 nucleotides align to TRBD1. Germline V CDR1 and CDR2: KGHSH, LQKENI. With V trimmed by 8 bases and J by 0 bases, 6 bases remained unmatched. This CDR3 has 15 amino acids. The chain's CDR3 is CASARTGHSGNTIYF. Written as DNA, the CDR3 is TGTGCCAGCGCCCGGACAGGGCACTCTGGAAACACCATATATTTT.

The chain carries TRBV6-1 and TRBJ2-7; 8 bases map to TRBD1. V shed 6 bases, J shed 3 bases, and the junction held 4 bases outside the gene matches. The germline V gene encodes CDR1 MNHNS and CDR2 SASEGT. The CDR3 spans 13 residues. CDR3 region: CASRGQVLYEQYF. The CDR3, as DNA: TGTGCCAGCAGGGGACAGGTCCTCTACGAGCAGTACTTC.

The chain has TRBV5-4 and TRBJ1-2; 7 positions match TRBD1. V was pared by 6 bases and J by 0 bases, with 5 bases of the junction left unmatched. The CDR3 length is 14 residues. Germline CDR1 and CDR2: SGHNT and YYREEE (reference sequence). The CDR3 DNA reads TGTGCCAGCACCTCAGGGGGAGCTAACTATGGCTACACCTTC. Amino acids: CASTSGGANYGYTF.

This rearrangement joins TRBV11-2 to TRBJ2-6; TRBD2 is a possible D gene (5 bases). V lost 1 base and J lost 3, with 16 bases in between. There are 18 residues in the CDR3. Looked up from germline, CDR1 is SGHAT and CDR2 is FQNNGV. The CDR3 is CASSLVREQFGGANVLTF. CDR3 in DNA: TGTGCCAGCAGCTTAGTGAGGGAACAGTTTGGTGGGGCCAACGTCCTGACTTTC. The full variable domain, rest sourced from reference TRBV11-2 and TRBJ2-6, is EAGVAQSPRYKIIEKRQSVAFWCNPISGHATLYWYQQILGQGPKLLIQFQNNGVVDDSQLPKDRFSAERLKGVDSTLKIQPAKLEDSAVYLCASSLVREQFGGANVLTFGAGSRLTVL.

This chain uses TRBV19 with TRBJ1-5; D might be TRBD1 (6 bases). V gave up 4 bases and J gave up 6 bases, with 13 bases separating them. Germline lookup yields CDR1 LNHDA and CDR2 SQIVND (reference sequence). This CDR3 is 14 amino acids long. DNA of the CDR3: TGTGCCAGTAGTACCCCTCGAGGGGGTCAGCCCCAGCATTTT. Translated, it gives CASSTPRGGQPQHF. The full variable domain, completed using reference TRBV19 and TRBJ1-5, is DGGITQSPKYLFRKEGQNVTLSCEQNLNHDAMYWYRQDPGQGLRLIYYSQIVNDFQKGDIAEGYSVSREKKESFPLTVTSAQKNPTAFYLCASSTPRGGQPQHFGDGTRLSIL.

The V and J genes are TRBV11-2 and TRBJ2-7, with 11 bases aligning to TRBD2. The CDR3 covers 18 residues. Germline V gene lookup returns CDR1 SGHAT and CDR2 FQNNGV. J lost 4 bases, V lost 5 bases, and 16 bases had no gene match. CDR3 region: CASSPLGLAGGSQYEQYF. The CDR3, as DNA: TGTGCCAGCAGCCCCCTGGGGCTAGCGGGAGGATCCCAATACGAGCAGTACTTC.

The chain couples TRBV27 to TRBJ1-1; tentative D call: TRBD1 (6 bases). Trimming took 6 bases from V and 0 from J, leaving 17 bases between them. This CDR3 is built from 16 residues. Germline CDR1 is MNHEY and CDR2 is SMNVEV (reference sequence). The CDR3 spells CASSMGHRNLNTEAFF. The CDR3 DNA reads TGTGCCAGCAGCATGGGACACCGGAACTTGAACACTGAAGCTTTCTTT.

This clone was seen more than once but under ten times. Other nucleotide sequences from this sample produce the same CDR3. V is TRBV6-6 and J is TRBJ2-1; 7 nucleotides agree with TRBD2. The CDR3 sequence is 16 residues long. J lost 0 bases, V lost 2 bases, and 4 bases had no gene match. Germline assignment: CDR1 MNHNY and CDR2 SVGAGI (reference sequence). CDR3 protein: CASSYALAASYNEQFF. The CDR3 DNA is TGTGCCAGCAGTTACGCCCTAGCGGCCTCCTACAATGAGCAGTTCTTC.

V and J are TRBV4-1 and TRBJ2-7, with a possible D match to TRBD2 (5 bases). The CDR3 runs to 13 residues. Trimming removed 1 base at V and 6 bases at J, with 10 bases between. Looked up from germline, CDR1 is MGHRA and CDR2 is YSYEKL. CDR3 residues: CASSQARGLEQYF. Written as DNA, the CDR3 is TGCGCCAGCAGCCAAGCACGAGGGCTCGAGCAGTACTTC.

The chain has TRBV29-1 and TRBJ2-5; D remains unclear. The V gene lost 0 bases and the J gene lost 5 bases, with 10 bases spanning the gap. In germline, CDR1 is SQVTM, CDR2 ANQGSEA. This CDR3 is built from 13 residues. CDR3 residues: CSVEDRAAETQYF. CDR3 nucleotides: TGCAGCGTTGAAGATCGAGCCGCTGAGACCCAGTACTTC. Full variable domain (missing parts from reference TRBV29-1 and TRBJ2-5): SAVISQKPSRDICQRGTSLTIQCQVDSQVTMMFWYRQQPGQSLTLIATANQGSEATYESGFVIDKFPISRPNLTFSTLTVSNMSPEDSSIYLCSVEDRAAETQYFGPGTRLLVL.

V usage is TRBV7-9 and J usage is TRBJ1-1, with 7 nucleotides matching TRBD1. CDR1 and CDR2 (germline): SEHNR, FQNEAQ (reference sequence). After removal of 10 bases from V and 3 bases from J, the junction contained 14 bases not matched to a gene. This CDR3 is built from 15 residues. CDR3 sequence (DNA): TGTGCCACCAGGGGCAACAGGGGACGGGACACTGAAGCTTTCTTT. Residues: CATRGNRGRDTEAFF.

This chain uses TRBV6-1 with TRBJ2-5; the match to TRBD2 covers 10 bases. The CDR3 has 16 residues. V lost 1 base, J lost 14 bases, and 16 bases stayed unmatched. Germline CDR1 and CDR2: MNHNS and SASEGT. DNA for the CDR3: TGTGCCAGCAGTGAAGTCGGCGGCCCTAGCGGGAGAACCAGTTACTTC. Protein sequence: CASSEVGGPSGRTSYF.

This clone is classed as medium-sized. This chain links TRBV4-1 with TRBJ2-5; tentatively, D is TRBD2 (6 bases). V was trimmed by 3 bases and J by 0 bases, leaving 17 bases between them. Germline loops: CDR1 MGHRA, CDR2 YSYEKL. This CDR3 is 17 amino acids long. The CDR3 protein is CASSHPRAGSHQETQYF. As DNA, the CDR3 is TGCGCCAGCAGCCACCCCAGGGCGGGGTCCCACCAAGAGACCCAGTACTTC.

This clone showed up just a few times. The chain employs TRBV7-2 and TRBJ2-7; 7 bases line up with TRBD2. V shed 5 bases and J 4 bases; nucleotides not matched to a gene: 11. Germline V CDR1 and CDR2: SGHTA, FQGNSA. CDR3 length: 15 amino acids. This chain's CDR3 is CASSLQAGTTYEQYF. The CDR3 DNA reads as TGTGCCAGCAGCCTTCAAGCGGGAACTACTTACGAGCAGTACTTC.

This chain uses TRBV5-1 with TRBJ1-2; D unresolved. The V gene's germline CDR1 is SGHRS and CDR2 YFSETQ. There are 13 residues in the CDR3. The V and J ends lost 1 base and 5 bases respectively, with 9 bases between them. The CDR3 sequence is CASSLPEAYGYTF. CDR3 DNA sequence: TGCGCCAGCAGCTTGCCTGAGGCTTATGGCTACACCTTC.